This T cell receptor (beta chain) was recovered during a study of regulatory T cells in long-lasting Graves disease. Time point: newly diagnosed GD, antithyroid drugs for less than 3 months. PBMC-derived RNA was used for the TCR library. Arm-PCR of CDR3 regions with iRepertoire HTBI primers generated TCR beta libraries. In TCRdb, the multiplex PCR reads were re-called with MiXCR into one record per CDR3 protein. Here the sample spans 350,000 to 500,000 distinct CDR3 sequences, about 15% being singletons. The germline CDR1 and CDR2 sequences are GTSNPN and SVGIG (reference sequence). The CDR3 has 13 amino acids. Trimming stripped 4 bases from V and 0 bases from J, with 7 bases between. This sample also belongs to another study, concerning T cells in Graves' hyperthyroidism and ophthalmopathy. That work adds: An initial round of RT-PCR targeting the TCR CDR3 relied on the HTBI primer set. The model's output predicted ophthalmopathy at a median of 6.5 months prior to onset.

This clonotype originated in a woman between 18 and 29 years old with Graves disease. This rearrangement joins TRBV30 to TRBJ2-4; unclear D gene. Here the sequenced sample was peripheral blood mononuclear cells (PBMCs), taken at new diagnosis, from a patient treated with antithyroid drugs. CDR3 amino acids: CAWNMRAKNIQYF. CDR3 DNA: TGTGCCTGGAACATGAGAGCCAAAAACATTCAGTACTTC.